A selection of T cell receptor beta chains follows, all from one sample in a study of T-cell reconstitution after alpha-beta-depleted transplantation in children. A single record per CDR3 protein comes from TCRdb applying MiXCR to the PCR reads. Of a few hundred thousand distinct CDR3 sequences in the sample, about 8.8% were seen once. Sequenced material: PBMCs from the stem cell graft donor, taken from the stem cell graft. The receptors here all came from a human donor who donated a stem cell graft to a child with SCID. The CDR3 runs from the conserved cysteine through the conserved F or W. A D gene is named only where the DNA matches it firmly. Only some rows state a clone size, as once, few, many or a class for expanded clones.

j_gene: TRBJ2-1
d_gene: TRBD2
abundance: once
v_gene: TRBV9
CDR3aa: CASSVEPGTSYNEQFF
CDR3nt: TGTGCCAGCAGCGTAGAACCCGGGACTAGTTACAATGAGCAGTTCTTC

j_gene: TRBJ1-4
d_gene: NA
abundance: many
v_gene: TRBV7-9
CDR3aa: CASSLVDEKLFF
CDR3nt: TGTGCCAGCAGCTTAGTAGATGAAAAACTGTTTTTT

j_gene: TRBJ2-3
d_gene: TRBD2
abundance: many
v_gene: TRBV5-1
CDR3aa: CASSPGLGTDTQYF
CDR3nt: TGCGCCAGCAGCCCGGGACTAGGCACAGATACGCAGTATTTT

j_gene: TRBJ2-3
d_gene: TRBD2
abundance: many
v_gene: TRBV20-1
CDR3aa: CSASYGLAVTDTQYF
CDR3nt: TGCAGTGCTAGTTACGGACTAGCGGTGACAGATACGCAGTATTTT

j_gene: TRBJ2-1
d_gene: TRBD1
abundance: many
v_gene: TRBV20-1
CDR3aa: CSVRDRGSDEQFF
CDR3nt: TGCAGTGTAAGGGACAGGGGAAGTGATGAGCAGTTCTTC

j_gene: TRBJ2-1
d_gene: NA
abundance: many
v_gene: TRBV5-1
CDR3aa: CASSLAPGASSYNEQFF
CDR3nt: TGCGCCAGCAGCTTGGCCCCCGGGGCGAGCTCCTACAATGAGCAGTTCTTC

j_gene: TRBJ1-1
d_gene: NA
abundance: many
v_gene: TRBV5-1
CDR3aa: CASSPWTENTEAFF
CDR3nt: TGCGCCAGCAGCCCATGGACAGAGAACACTGAAGCTTTCTTT

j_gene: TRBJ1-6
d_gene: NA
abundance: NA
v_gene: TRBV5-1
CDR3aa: CASSPDQSYSPLHF
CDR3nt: TGCGCCAGCAGCCCCGACCAGTCGTACTCACCCCTCCACTTT

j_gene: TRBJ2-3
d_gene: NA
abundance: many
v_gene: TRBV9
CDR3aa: CASSVGPSGRRRTDTQYF
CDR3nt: TGTGCCAGCAGCGTAGGCCCCTCAGGAAGGAGAAGGACAGATACGCAGTATTTT

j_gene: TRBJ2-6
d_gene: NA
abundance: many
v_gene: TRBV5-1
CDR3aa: CASSLGTVLSGANVLTF
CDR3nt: TGCGCCAGCAGCTTGGGGACGGTCCTCTCTGGGGCCAACGTCCTGACTTTC

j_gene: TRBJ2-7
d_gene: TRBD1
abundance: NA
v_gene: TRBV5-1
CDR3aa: CASSLALTGVGSYEQYF
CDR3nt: TGCGCCAGCAGCTTAGCGTTAACAGGGGTTGGATCCTACGAGCAGTACTTC

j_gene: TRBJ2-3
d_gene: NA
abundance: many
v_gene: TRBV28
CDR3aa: CASSLDPSAPGSTQYF
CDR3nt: TGTGCCAGCAGTCTCGATCCCAGCGCCCCTGGCAGTACGCAGTATTTT

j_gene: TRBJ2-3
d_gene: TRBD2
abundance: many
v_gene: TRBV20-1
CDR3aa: CSASDPGVAGPDTQYF
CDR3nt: TGCAGTGCTAGTGACCCAGGGGTAGCGGGACCCGATACGCAGTATTTT

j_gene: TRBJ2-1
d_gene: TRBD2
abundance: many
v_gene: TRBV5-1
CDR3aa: CASTRTSRAYNEQFF
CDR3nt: TGCGCCAGCACCCGGACTAGCCGGGCCTACAATGAGCAGTTCTTC

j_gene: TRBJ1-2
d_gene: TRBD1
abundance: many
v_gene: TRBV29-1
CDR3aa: CSVGDRVYGYTF
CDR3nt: TGCAGCGTTGGGGACAGGGTCTATGGCTACACCTTC

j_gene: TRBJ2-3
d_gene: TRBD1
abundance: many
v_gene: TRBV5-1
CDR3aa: CASSLGDRAPNTQYF
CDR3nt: TGCGCCAGCAGCTTGGGGGACAGGGCTCCCAATACGCAGTATTTT

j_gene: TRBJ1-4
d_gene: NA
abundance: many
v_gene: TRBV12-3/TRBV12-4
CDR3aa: CASSPGTLNEKLFF
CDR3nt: TGTGCCAGCAGCCCAGGGACGCTTAATGAAAAACTGTTTTTT

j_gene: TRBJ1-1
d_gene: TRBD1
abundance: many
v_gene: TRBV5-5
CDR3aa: CASSPRRAGGWNTEAFF
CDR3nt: TGTGCCAGCAGCCCTAGACGGGCAGGGGGCTGGAACACTGAAGCTTTCTTT

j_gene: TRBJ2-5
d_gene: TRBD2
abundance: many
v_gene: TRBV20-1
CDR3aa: CSARRGEETQYF
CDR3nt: TGCAGTGCTAGGCGGGGGGAAGAGACCCAGTACTTC

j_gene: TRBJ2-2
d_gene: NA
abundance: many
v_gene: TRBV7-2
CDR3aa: CASSLNVHGELFF
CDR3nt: TGTGCCAGCAGCTTAAATGTTCACGGGGAGCTGTTTTTT

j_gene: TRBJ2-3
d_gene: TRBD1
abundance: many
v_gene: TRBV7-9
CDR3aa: CASSLGTGAGRGTDTQYF
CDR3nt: TGTGCCAGCAGCTTAGGCACAGGGGCCGGTCGAGGCACAGATACGCAGTATTTT

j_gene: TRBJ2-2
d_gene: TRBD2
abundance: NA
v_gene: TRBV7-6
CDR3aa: CASSLYNSGGVITGELFF
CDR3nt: TGTGCCAGCAGCCTTTACAACAGCGGGGGGGTGATAACCGGGGAGCTGTTTTTT

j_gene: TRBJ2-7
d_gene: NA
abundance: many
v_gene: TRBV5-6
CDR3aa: CASSLEGVGGEQYF
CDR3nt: TGTGCCAGCAGCTTGGAGGGGGTCGGGGGCGAGCAGTACTTC

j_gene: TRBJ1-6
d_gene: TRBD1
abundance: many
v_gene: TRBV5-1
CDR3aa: CATKVTPGQDNSPLHF
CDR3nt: TGCGCCACCAAGGTAACACCGGGACAGGATAATTCACCCCTCCACTTT

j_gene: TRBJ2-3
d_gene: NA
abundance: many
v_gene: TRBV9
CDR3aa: CASSVAGRGDTQYF
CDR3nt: TGTGCCAGCAGCGTAGCTGGGCGCGGAGATACGCAGTATTTT

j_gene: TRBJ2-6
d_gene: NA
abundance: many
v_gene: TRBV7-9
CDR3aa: CASSLEPSGANVLTF
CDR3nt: TGTGCCAGCAGCTTAGAACCCTCTGGGGCCAACGTCCTGACTTTC

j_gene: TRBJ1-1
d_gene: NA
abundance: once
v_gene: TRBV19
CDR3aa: CASKGRNTEAFF
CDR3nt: TGTGCCAGTAAGGGCAGGAACACTGAAGCTTTCTTT

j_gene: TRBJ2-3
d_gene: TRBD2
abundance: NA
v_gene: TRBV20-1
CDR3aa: CSARCTSGGAGDTQYF
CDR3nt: TGCAGTGCTAGGTGCACTAGCGGGGGGGCCGGAGATACGCAGTATTTT